This T cell receptor beta chain was sequenced in a study of breast tumors, draining lymph nodes, adjacent tissues. Germline V gene sequence: CDR1 SNHLY, CDR2 FYNNEI. The CDR3 contains 12 residues. Study results and limitations: Most tumor T cells seemingly derive from lymph node, then expand in tumor. That most tumor T cells come from lymph nodes remained unproven. Tumor TCR diversity was below lymph nodes but above nontumor tissue. Luminal-like breast cancer showed significantly higher tumor–nontumor repertoire similarity than basal-like.

This clonotype was seen many times. Its antigen is unidentified. An end of the junction differs from the germline gene, which may be a read error. Samples came from axillary lymph nodes draining the breast cancer. Using its own MiXCR run on the multiplex PCR reads, TCRdb lists one record per CDR3 protein. Counted here are around 130,000 distinct CDR3 sequences, about 33% occurring once; the ten biggest clones make up about 2.3%. Input material: axillary lymph node tissue. This TCR derives from a female donor with breast cancer. Some clones in this sample may be carry-over from other donors' samples. The rearrangement joins TRBV2 to TRBJ2-7; 9 bases agree with TRBD1. This chain's CDR3 is CASRQGEYVQYF. In DNA, the CDR3 is TGTGCCAGTCGACAGGGGGAATACGTGCAGTACTTC.